This T cell receptor (beta chain) was recovered during a study of CD8 T cells in Susac syndrome. Germline CDR1 SGDLS, CDR2 YYNGEE. There are 13 residues in the CDR3. Trimming took off 3 bases at V and 7 bases at J, with 11 bases between the two ends. This clonotype was counted once. The RNA input was roughly 0.45 to 1 ug, and it was reverse transcribed with random hexamers. TCR beta CDR3 was amplified by immunoSEQ multiplex PCR. This amplification extended across 54 Vbeta and 13 Jbeta segments. From the immunoSEQ multiplex PCR reads, TCRdb called clonotypes with MiXCR, one entry per CDR3 protein. The sample includes under 200,000 distinct CDR3 sequences, 90% to 97% seen only once; the top ten take about 0.13%.

Sequencing was done on a sample of CD4+ T cells from PBMCs. This sequence joins TRBV9 and TRBJ2-1, with D unclear. This sequence originates from a human donor with Susac syndrome. The CDR3 region is CASSGQAANEQFF. CDR3 bases: TGTGCCAGCAGCGGACAAGCCGCTAATGAGCAGTTCTTC.